The 5 T cell receptor beta chains below all came from one sample that was sequenced in a study of OX40 agonist ivuxolimab in advanced cancers. Assay: immunoSEQ multiplex PCR; the TCRdb copy retains only in-frame clones and omits some. This sample yields about 80,000 clones, of which roughly 92% are seen a single time; 4% to 5.5% belongs to the top ten. The sequencing used CD4+ or CD8+ T cells sorted from blood, collected in a trial of the OX40 agonist ivuxolimab. The receptors were sampled from an adult with an advanced solid tumor such as melanoma, head and neck, liver or kidney cancer.

The J gene is TRBJ2-7, the V gene TRBV15; D is undetermined. The CDR3 length is 15 residues. Germline V lookup: CDR1 LNHNV, CDR2 YYDKDF (reference sequence). V was cut by 0 bases and J by 2 bases, with 11 bases left in between. The CDR3 here is CATSRDKKAAYEQYF. CDR3 DNA sequence: TGTGCCACCAGCAGAGATAAGAAGGCAGCCTACGAGCAGTACTTC.

The V and J genes are TRBV5-4 and TRBJ2-4; D might be TRBD2 (5 bases). Between the trimmed V and J ends, which lost 0 bases and 7 bases, there was a span of 8 bases. The CDR3 contains 13 residues. Germline V gives CDR1 SGHNT, CDR2 YYREEE (reference sequence). The DNA of the CDR3 is TGTGCCAGCAGCTTGGCCGGGGTGAACATTCAGTACTTC. Translating gives CASSLAGVNIQYF. The whole variable domain, remainder taken from reference TRBV5-4 and TRBJ2-4, is ETGVTQSPTHLIKTRGQQVTLRCSSQSGHNTVSWYQQALGQGPQFIFQYYREEENGRGNFPPRFSGLQFPNYSSELNVNALELDDSALYLCASSLAGVNIQYFGAGTRLSVL.

The rearrangement joins TRBV7-8 to TRBJ2-3; 10 bases are shared with TRBD2. The CDR3 covers 17 residues. The germline V gene encodes CDR1 SGHVS and CDR2 FQNEAQ. Germline trimming cut 5 bases from V and 1 base from J; bases unmatched to any gene: 9. For the CDR3, the DNA is TGTGCCAGCAGCAATAGCGGGAGGACCTTCGGCACAGATACGCAGTATTTT. Encoded protein: CASSNSGRTFGTDTQYF.

V gene TRBV2 combines with J gene TRBJ2-3, with 8 bases lining up with TRBD1. The CDR3 extends over 15 amino acids. V dropped 6 bases and J dropped 3; count of bases not matched to a gene: 8. CDR1 and CDR2 (germline): SNHLY, FYNNEI. In nucleotides, the CDR3 is TGTGCCAGCAGAGACAGGGGAAAGAGTACAGATACGCAGTATTTT. It codes for CASRDRGKSTDTQYF.

This clone was observed once. The chain combines TRBV27 with TRBJ2-1, with D maybe TRBD2 (5 bases). V lost 6 bases and J 0 bases, leaving 21 bases between the germline ends. There are 18 residues in the CDR3. Germline V lookup: CDR1 MNHEY, CDR2 SMNVEV (reference sequence). CDR3 residues: CASSPPLGSASSYNEQFF. CDR3 DNA sequence: TGTGCCAGCAGCCCTCCTTTGGGTAGCGCTAGCTCCTACAATGAGCAGTTCTTC.